These 6 T cell receptor beta chains were all obtained from the same sample, sequenced in a study of blood T cell repertoires in COVID-19 (dated by TCRdb to the early 2020s). The library was built by means of the immunoSEQ multiplex PCR assay. The table comes from immuneACCESS by way of TCRdb, which keeps in-frame sequences with V and J called. Part of the clones is missing from these tables; in studies checked, under half for an unresolved V gene and the rest for unknown reasons. The sample table contains some 200,000 clones; only one count was recorded for around four fifths of them. Approximately 8.1% of the sample comes from the top ten. Source material: peripheral blood. The receptors were sampled from a woman aged 45-65 years with active or convalescent COVID-19.

The rearrangement uses TRBV5-6 and TRBJ2-5; the match to TRBD2 covers 7 bases. The CDR3 has 14 residues. The V and J ends lost 2 bases and 2 bases, in that order; junction bases with no gene match: 3. Germline CDR1 SGHDT, CDR2 YYEEEE. The CDR3 spells CASSLAGPQETQYF. In nucleotides, the CDR3 is TGTGCCAGCAGCTTAGCGGGACCACAAGAGACCCAGTACTTC.

V gene TRBV4-1 combines with J gene TRBJ1-1; D ambiguous. CDR3 length: 18 residues. Deletions cut 0 bases from V and 8 bases from J, with 25 bases between. The germline gives CDR1 MGHRA, CDR2 YSYEKL. In nucleotides, the CDR3 is TGCGCCAGCAGCCAAGATTGGAGGGTGGTTTCGCCCAAAGCAGAAGCTTTCTTT. Protein sequence: CASSQDWRVVSPKAEAFF.

The chain joins TRBV5-1 to TRBJ2-2; 7 bases line up with TRBD1. The CDR3 covers 16 residues. The germline gives CDR1 SGHRS, CDR2 YFSETQ. J lost 5 bases, V lost 4 bases, and 11 bases had no gene match. The CDR3: CASSPITGVETGELFF. The CDR3 DNA is TGCGCCAGCAGCCCAATAACAGGGGTAGAAACCGGGGAGCTGTTTTTT.

The chain couples TRBV5-1 to TRBJ1-4; 8 bases line up with TRBD1. From germline, CDR1 is SGHRS and CDR2 YFSETQ. The length of the CDR3 is 16 residues. After removal of 4 bases from V and 0 bases from J, the junction contained 5 bases not matched to a gene. CDR3 sequence reads: CASSDPRGPTNEKLFF. Here the CDR3 DNA reads TGCGCCAGCAGCGATCCCAGGGGGCCAACTAATGAAAAACTGTTTTTT.

V gene TRBV28 combines with J gene TRBJ1-5; a weak D match, TRBD1 (5 bases). V shed 3 bases and J shed 0 bases, with 9 bases lying between them. The CDR3 totals 15 residues. From germline, CDR1 is MDHEN and CDR2 SYDVKM. CDR3 sequence: CASSLGQLSNQPQHF. The CDR3 bases are TGTGCCAGCAGTTTGGGGCAGCTTAGCAATCAGCCCCAGCATTTT. Together with reference TRBV28 and TRBJ1-5, the CDR3 gives the full variable domain: DVKVTQSSRYLVKRTGEKVFLECVQDMDHENMFWYRQDPGLGLRLIYFSYDVKMKEKGDIPEGYSVSREKKERFSLILESASTNQTSMYLCASSLGQLSNQPQHFGDGTRLSIL.

This clone has just one count. This chain connects TRBV15 to TRBJ1-5; 7 bases line up with TRBD1. The CDR3 has 14 residues. Germline loops: CDR1 LNHNV, CDR2 YYDKDF (reference sequence). With V trimmed by 4 bases and J by 5 bases, 5 bases remained unmatched. CDR3 nucleotides: TGTGCCACCAGCAACCCCACAGGGGATCAGCCCCAGCATTTT. Amino acid sequence: CATSNPTGDQPQHF.